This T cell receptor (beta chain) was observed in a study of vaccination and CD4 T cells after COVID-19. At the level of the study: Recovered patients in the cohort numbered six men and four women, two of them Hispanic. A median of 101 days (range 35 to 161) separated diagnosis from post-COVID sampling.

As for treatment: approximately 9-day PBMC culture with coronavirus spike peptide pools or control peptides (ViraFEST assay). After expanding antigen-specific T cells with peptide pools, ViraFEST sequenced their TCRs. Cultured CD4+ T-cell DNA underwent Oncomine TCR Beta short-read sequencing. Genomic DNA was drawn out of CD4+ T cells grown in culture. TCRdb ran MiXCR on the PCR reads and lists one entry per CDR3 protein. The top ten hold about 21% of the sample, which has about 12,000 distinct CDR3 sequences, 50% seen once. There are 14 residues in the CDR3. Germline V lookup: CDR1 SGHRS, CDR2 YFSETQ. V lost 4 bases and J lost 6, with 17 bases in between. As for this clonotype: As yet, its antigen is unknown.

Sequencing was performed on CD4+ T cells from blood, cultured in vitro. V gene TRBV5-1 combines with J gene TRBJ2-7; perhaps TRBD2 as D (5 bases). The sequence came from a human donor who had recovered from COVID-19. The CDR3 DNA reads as TGCGCCAGCAGCCCTGTCGGGGTAATCGGCGAGCAGTACTTC. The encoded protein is CASSPVGVIGEQYF.